Sequencing of this T cell receptor beta chain was carried out in a study of blood T cell repertoires in COVID-19. About the research overall: COVID-19 samples collected from the United States, Italy and Spain covered acute and convalescent phases. Sample material is recorded as cDNA or gDNA derived from T cells, B-cell-depleted T cells, or PBMCs.

TCRdb's copy holds only in-frame clones and misses some; the assay was immunoSEQ multiplex PCR. This table has fewer than 60,000 clones, approximately 89% appearing once. This clone was recorded once. Unmatched junction bases numbered 12, after V lost 3 bases and J lost 3 bases. Looked up from germline, CDR1 is MNHEY and CDR2 is SMNVEV (reference sequence). This CDR3 is built from 17 residues. The material sequenced was peripheral blood. The chain joins TRBV27 to TRBJ2-7; 9 bases fit TRBD1. The sequence derives from a man older than 75 with active or convalescent COVID-19. CDR3 coding DNA: TGTGCCAGCAGTTTTTCTTTTATCGGGACAGGGTACTACGAGCAGTACTTC. Translation: CASSFSFIGTGYYEQYF.